A selection of T cell receptor beta chains follows, all from one sample in a study of T cells in Graves' hyperthyroidism and ophthalmopathy. TCRdb fed the multiplex PCR reads into MiXCR, producing one record per CDR3 protein. The table lists 650,000 to 750,000 distinct CDR3 sequences, around 15% of them singletons. The sequenced sample consisted of blood. The source is a woman aged 18-29 years with Graves' hyperthyroidism. The CDR3 runs from the conserved cysteine through the conserved F or W. The order of the fields is clone size, D gene, J gene, V gene, CDR3 protein. A D gene is named only where the DNA matches it firmly. Clone size, where shown, is once, few, many, or a class for clones that have expanded.

abundance: many
d_gene: NA
j_gene: TRBJ1-1
v_gene: TRBV20-1
CDR3aa: CSARPNREGEAFF

abundance: NA
d_gene: NA
j_gene: TRBJ2-2
v_gene: TRBV4-2
CDR3aa: CASSQEGETGELFF

abundance: many
d_gene: NA
j_gene: TRBJ1-2
v_gene: TRBV13
CDR3aa: CASSLVTAYGYTF

abundance: many
d_gene: TRBD1
j_gene: TRBJ2-1
v_gene: TRBV6-1
CDR3aa: CASSPGGGRDNEQFF

abundance: many
d_gene: NA
j_gene: TRBJ2-1
v_gene: TRBV7-8
CDR3aa: CATSLSYNEQFF

abundance: many
d_gene: NA
j_gene: TRBJ1-1
v_gene: TRBV12-3/TRBV12-4
CDR3aa: CASSLSGPMNTEAFF

abundance: many
d_gene: TRBD2
j_gene: TRBJ2-1
v_gene: TRBV20-1
CDR3aa: CSASAGTSGSLSVEQFF

abundance: few
d_gene: TRBD2
j_gene: TRBJ2-2
v_gene: TRBV27
CDR3aa: CASRRTLAGLSSNTGELFF

abundance: NA
d_gene: TRBD2
j_gene: TRBJ2-7
v_gene: TRBV5-4
CDR3aa: CASSLAGLAGGPSYEQYF

abundance: NA
d_gene: NA
j_gene: TRBJ2-7
v_gene: TRBV20-1
CDR3aa: CSARDSARATEQHF

abundance: NA
d_gene: NA
j_gene: TRBJ2-2
v_gene: TRBV9
CDR3aa: CASSVMGAVTGELFF

abundance: many
d_gene: NA
j_gene: TRBJ1-1
v_gene: TRBV2
CDR3aa: CASVRVTNTEAFF

abundance: many
d_gene: NA
j_gene: TRBJ2-2
v_gene: TRBV7-3
CDR3aa: CASSLQSSTNTGELFF

abundance: many
d_gene: NA
j_gene: TRBJ2-3
v_gene: TRBV24-1
CDR3aa: CATSDTPNTDTQYF

abundance: few
d_gene: NA
j_gene: TRBJ1-2
v_gene: TRBV7-3
CDR3aa: CASSLAPGTDYGYTF

abundance: many
d_gene: NA
j_gene: TRBJ2-7
v_gene: TRBV6-6
CDR3aa: CASSYSPGETREQYF

abundance: NA
d_gene: NA
j_gene: TRBJ2-7
v_gene: TRBV4-1
CDR3aa: CASSQAPTSHEQYF